This TCR beta chain came from a study of tumor-infiltrating lymphocytes in primary liver carcinoma. About the research overall: Sequencing of the samples generated roughly 3.65 to 8 million productive TCRbeta reads, with similar yields across tissue types.

Reverse transcription of around 0.45 ug total RNA with a constant-region primer produced TCR beta cDNA. Slightly modified ARM-PCR with three nested multiplex PCR rounds yielded TCR beta libraries. TCRdb processed the multiplex PCR reads anew with MiXCR; each CDR3 protein has one entry. Of some 190,000 distinct CDR3 sequences detected, approximately 86% appear once; the ten largest clones hold roughly 18%. Co-extracted RNA and DNA came from roughly 20-30 mg of unsorted bulk tissue. For each tumor, five separate regions were sampled. On this clonotype: No conserved phenylalanine or tryptophan ends this CDR3, so it is likely a read error.

This clonotype was obtained from a man aged 40-49 years with primary liver carcinoma and hepatitis B virus infection. Sequencing was done on a sample of tumor tissue from primary liver carcinoma.

DNA for the CDR3: TGTGCCTGGAGGGAGGGCAGTCTCTACGAGCAGTACCTC. It yields the protein CAWREGSLYEQYL. The genes are TRBV30 and TRBJ2-7; maybe TRBD2 (6 bases). The CDR3 has 13 residues. The V end was cut by 3 bases, the J end by 3 bases, with 12 bases between. Germline V gene sequence: CDR1 GTSNPN, CDR2 SVGIG (reference sequence).